Here is one T cell receptor beta chain with its context. Its target is not known. Method: immunoSEQ multiplex PCR; TCRdb's copy keeps in-frame clones and lacks some. Of 150,000 to 200,000 clones detected, roughly 91% appear once; the ten largest clones hold under 2%. This sample was taken from a study of T cell responses to AZD1222 COVID-19 vaccine. Study-wide background: Combined were second doses at about 4 or about 12 weeks.

Germline-derived CDR1 and CDR2 are MDHEN and SYDVKM. The CDR3 loop spans 12 amino acids. Trimming cost V 10 bases and J 11 bases; bases outside gene matches: 12. Study observations and caveats: In the spike-specific TCR repertoire, nearly half reportedly target unmutated variant regions. Donors were largely white British and mainly female; clonal diversity was possibly underestimated.

This sample comprised peripheral blood, obtained on day 0 of AZD1222 vaccination. V and J are TRBV28 and TRBJ2-3; TRBD2 matches 7 bases. The sequence was obtained from an adult in good health. The CDR3 DNA reads as TGTGCCACCCGGAGCGGGGAAATTAAGCAGTATTTT. Translated, it gives CATRSGEIKQYF. Full variable domain (remainder filled in from reference TRBV28 and TRBJ2-3): DVKVTQSSRYLVKRTGEKVFLECVQDMDHENMFWYRQDPGLGLRLIYFSYDVKMKEKGDIPEGYSVSREKKERFSLILESASTNQTSMYLCATRSGEIKQYFGPGTRLTVL.